This TCR beta chain was captured in a study of blood T cell repertoires in COVID-19. The overall study: Donors in the United States, Italy and Spain gave samples during acute or convalescent COVID-19. T cells, B-cell-depleted T cells, or PBMCs provided the cDNA or gDNA that served as material.

In the study's own analysis: For nucleated cells, counts were estimated from reference gene primer amplification. Clones were sequenced by immunoSEQ multiplex PCR, and TCRdb holds only the in-frame ones, with some missing. From that table come the V and J calls and clone size; the DNA was used to work out D and trimming. The top ten hold 22% of the sample, which has approximately 85,000 clones, about 82% seen once. This TCR came from a woman over 75 in a cohort sampled during active or convalescent COVID-19. The sequencing sample was made of peripheral blood.

CDR3 protein: CASSLRASSNEQFF. The CDR3 DNA follows: TGTGCCAGCAGCTTAAGAGCTAGCTCAAATGAGCAGTTCTTC. The chain is built from TRBV7-9 and TRBJ2-1, with D perhaps TRBD2 (5 bases). CDR3 size: 14 residues. Germline V CDR1 and CDR2: SEHNR, FQNEAQ (reference sequence). V lost 2 bases and J 7 bases, leaving 12 bases between the germline ends.